The next 11 T cell receptor beta chains were all read from a single sample in a study of T-cell reconstitution after alpha-beta-depleted transplantation in children (dated by TCRdb to about 2016). The intended sense of this specimen's treatment or condition label: allogeneic hematopoietic cell transplantation with graft depleted of TCRalphabeta T cells and CD19 B cells. Library construction relied on PCR. The run used an Illumina HiSeq 2500. TCR library preparation used molecular barcoding, with unique molecular identifiers applied to normalize quantification of the TCRbeta repertoire. TCRdb's own reprocessing of the public reads used fastp at Q25 and MiXCR and kept productive beta chains. CDR3 protein duplicates are merged, each entry listing the most common genes and DNA. The sample profile shows 450,000 to 700,000 distinct CDR3 sequences; roughly 30% of them were found once. Of the sample, around a third is held by the ten largest clones.

The source material was PBMCs, sampled before TCRalphabeta/CD19-depleted stem cell transplant. These receptors were taken from a boy under two years old with Wiskott-Aldrich syndrome, due to receive a stem cell transplant.

As concerns this clonotype: Germline is not matched at one junction end, which may reflect a read error. The J gene is TRBJ2-6, the V gene TRBV3-1; 7 bases fit TRBD2. CDR1 LGHDT and CDR2 YNNKEL come from the germline V gene (reference sequence). The CDR3 is made up of 17 amino acids. The CDR3 DNA is TGTGCTAGCAGCCAAGATGGGAGGGGCTCTGGGGCCAACGTCCTGACTTTC. It translates to CASSQDGRGSGANVLTF.

The chain joins TRBV5-1 to TRBJ2-1; D ambiguous. CDR1 is SGHRS and CDR2 is YFSETQ in the germline V gene. The CDR3 has 14 residues. Trimming shortened V by 5 bases and J by 6 bases, and 15 bases separated the two germline ends. CDR3 sequence (DNA): TGCGCCAGCAGTAGGTCCGGCCATCCCAATGAGCAGTTCTTC. Translating it yields CASSRSGHPNEQFF.

The V call is TRBV2, the J call TRBJ2-2; D ambiguous. CDR1 and CDR2 (germline): SNHLY, FYNNEI. Trimming pared 2 bases from V and 1 base from J, leaving 5 bases between. The CDR3 contains 14 residues. The CDR3 sequence: CASSERMNTGELFF. Here the CDR3 DNA reads TGTGCCAGCAGTGAACGGATGAACACCGGGGAGCTGTTTTTT. The full variable domain, rest sourced from reference TRBV2 and TRBJ2-2, is EPEVTQTPSHQVTQMGQEVILRCVPISNHLYFYWYRQILGQKVEFLVSFYNNEISEKSEIFDDQFSVERPDGSNFTLKIRSTKLEDSAMYFCASSERMNTGELFFGEGSRLTVL.

This clonotype was found a few times. V gene TRBV25-1 combines with J gene TRBJ2-1; D not resolved. The CDR3 extends over 14 amino acids. Between the trimmed V and J ends, which lost 4 bases and 2 bases, there was a span of 9 bases. Germline-derived CDR1 and CDR2 are MGHDK and SYGVNS. CDR3 protein: CASSAIATYNEQFF. The CDR3, as DNA: TGTGCCAGCAGTGCCATAGCTACCTACAATGAGCAGTTCTTC.

This clonotype turned up a few times. The gene calls are TRBV20-1 and TRBJ1-3; the D gene is possibly TRBD1 (6 bases). Trimming shortened V by 6 bases and J by 10 bases, and 22 bases separated the two germline ends. The germline CDR1 and CDR2 sequences are DFQATT and SNEGSKA (reference sequence). This CDR3 has 14 amino acids. For the CDR3, the DNA is TGCAGTGCCCGAGCCGGGGGACACCCGTGGACCATATATTTT. Protein sequence: CSARAGGHPWTIYF.

The J gene is TRBJ2-2, the V gene TRBV20-1; D not certain. The germline gives CDR1 DFQATT, CDR2 SNEGSKA (reference sequence). This CDR3 region has 13 residues. V gave up 1 base and J gave up 3 bases, with 6 bases separating them. CDR3 nucleotides: TGCAGTGCTAGAGGGCCGGACACCGGGGAGCTGTTTTTT. It is translated as CSARGPDTGELFF.

A few counts support this clonotype. The chain carries TRBV5-1 and TRBJ2-5, with unresolved D. Germline CDR1 SGHRS, CDR2 YFSETQ. Trimming stripped 2 bases from V and 4 bases from J, with 6 bases between. CDR3 length: 12 amino acids. CDR3 region: CASSFLPETQYF. CDR3 DNA: TGCGCCAGCAGCTTTCTACCAGAGACCCAGTACTTC. Looking up the rest from reference TRBV5-1 and TRBJ2-5 gives the full variable domain: KAGVTQTPRYLIKTRGQQVTLSCSPISGHRSVSWYQQTPGQGLQFLFEYFSETQRNKGNFPGRFSGRQFSNSRSEMNVSTLELGDSALYLCASSFLPETQYFGPGTRLLVL.

This clonotype was recorded many times. The chain combines TRBV12-3 or TRBV12-4 with TRBJ2-1, with D unresolved. CDR3 size: 12 residues. Trimming shortened V by 6 bases and J by 0 bases, and 3 bases separated the two germline ends. CDR3 nucleotides: TGTGCCAGCAGCTTCTCCTACAATGAGCAGTTCTTC. Amino acids: CASSFSYNEQFF.

This clonotype was detected only a few times. J is TRBJ2-7 and V is TRBV29-1; 11 nucleotides line up with TRBD2. This CDR3 contains 17 residues. The germline CDR1 and CDR2 sequences are SQVTM and ANQGSEA. V trimming: 0 bases; J trimming: 7 bases; junction bases outside the gene matches: 14. The CDR3 region is CSVEDIGMTSGTREQYF. The CDR3 DNA is TGCAGCGTTGAAGATATTGGAATGACTAGCGGGACGAGGGAGCAGTACTTC.

This clonotype has just a few counts. This chain joins TRBV5-1 and TRBJ1-4; D perhaps matches TRBD1 (6 bases). The CDR3 is made up of 17 amino acids. V lost 0 bases to trimming and J lost 5 bases, with 17 bases between them. Looked up from germline, CDR1 is SGHRS and CDR2 is YFSETQ. CDR3 DNA sequence: TGCGCCAGCAGCTTGGCCCGCCCCGCAGGGGCGAATGAAAAACTGTTTTTT. Amino acids: CASSLARPAGANEKLFF.

This clonotype came up a few times. The chain links TRBV28 to TRBJ1-1; no reliable D call. The CDR3 extends over 16 amino acids. The germline V and J ends were trimmed by 3 bases and 1 base, with 15 bases remaining between them. CDR1 MDHEN and CDR2 SYDVKM come from the germline V gene. CDR3 residues: CASSLLGLLENTEAFF. DNA of the CDR3: TGTGCCAGCAGTTTGCTAGGGCTTTTAGAGAACACTGAAGCTTTCTTT.